This entry describes one T cell receptor (beta chain). Its cognate antigen has yet to be identified. Qualities for individual bases were not recorded, and no much larger clone is one base off. This sample was taken from a study of blood T cell repertoires in COVID-19 (TCRdb year 2020). A note on the overall study: Samples covering the acute and convalescent phases of COVID-19 were provided by collaborators in the United States, Italy and Spain. The material from the prospective study consisted of cDNA or gDNA derived from T cells, B-cell-depleted T cells, or PBMCs. Deeply sampled blood TCRbeta repertoires from subjects exposed to, actively infected with, or recovered from COVID-19 were included in the dataset. A freely available public database, intended as a resource for researchers studying the immune response to SARS-CoV-2, is where the repertoires were released. Samples were obtained from the ongoing ImmuneRACE study (first 160 participants) and from about 1,300 subjects provided by 6 global collaborators. The sample metadata nearly always contained a de-identified subject ID, COVID-19 status, age in years and sex. Where HLA class I and class II types were available, the types were taken from metadata supplied by the sample provider, not from assay-based typing.

Points the paper makes about the study in general: The quantity of clinical and demographic metadata differed by source and by participant and was supplied without curation.

Enrolling through a virtual design, the prospective study's participants ranged in age from roughly 18 to 90 years and lived across around 25 United States geographic areas. In the prospective study, cohorts were assigned on the basis of participant-reported clinical history obtained from a screening survey and a study questionnaire. For ImmuneRACE Cohort 3, a participant was defined as recovered based on two consecutive negative NP/OP PCR tests, clearance by a healthcare professional, or resolution of symptoms. In the prospective study, whole blood, serum and a nasopharyngeal or oropharyngeal swab were collected from each participant by mobile phlebotomists. Participants in the prospective study had the option to provide additional blood draws and questionnaires over a roughly two-month period. Before DNA extraction, prospective study blood samples were shipped either frozen or at room temperature.

TCRbeta CDR3 regions were amplified from genomic DNA by means of the immunoSEQ Assay, a bias-controlled multiplex PCR. Turning to the authors' computational methods: The number of nucleated cells in each sample was estimated by amplification of reference gene primers within the assay. To quantify the absolute abundance of each unique TCRbeta CDR3 rearrangement, sequence reads were collapsed and filtered. For each sample, productive Simpson clonality was calculated by taking the square root of Simpson's diversity index across productive rearrangements. TCRdb took this table from immuneACCESS and kept in-frame rearrangements with V and J called. Such tables lack part of the clones; where checked against another copy, unresolved V genes explain under half of the gap, and the rest is unexplained. The V and J calls and the clone size are those of that table, but D and trimming were determined from the DNA. Present in this sample are about 260,000 clones, 86% of which were seen just once. Roughly 2% of the sample belongs to the ten largest clones.

V loses 3 bases at its end and J loses 0 bases; junction bases beyond the gene matches: 5. The CDR3 runs 16 amino acids, cysteine and phenylalanine included. Solely the CDR3 DNA is kept, with 48 bases framed from the first base. Per the germline V gene, LGHNA is the CDR1 and YSLEER is the CDR2. Sequenced input: PBMCs or T cells enriched from blood (not recorded which). The rearranged segments are TRBV4-3 and TRBJ2-3, with 8 bases aligning to TRBD2. This TCR was sampled from a woman aged 50 to 60 who had recovered from COVID-19. Here is the DNA: TGCGCCAGCAGCCATCGAGCGGGGGTGAGCACAGATACGCAGTATTTT. This gives the protein CASSHRAGVSTDTQYF.